The table lists the clone carrying this TCR beta chain with a count of one. Its antigen is still unknown. A clone one base away is much larger, so this may be a read error. This record belongs to a study of blood T cells in healthy people across ages. Overall study context: Template-switching capture recovered about one barcoded beta molecule per two T cells. Study-wide findings and caveats: Diversity estimates from one million T cells were considered underestimates.

V shed 4 bases and J 2 bases; nucleotides not matched to a gene: 9. The CDR3 is 15 amino acids. Germline assignment: CDR1 SGHDT and CDR2 YYEEEE. A J-beta primer mix and a sample-barcoded 5' primer were used in a second PCR of roughly 6 to 11 cycles. Every molecule of cDNA carried a tag from a template-switch adaptor with 12 random nucleotides. Using its own MiXCR run on the 5' RACE reads, TCRdb lists one record per CDR3 protein. The table lists some 1.5 million distinct CDR3 sequences, about 42% of them singletons. This chain joins TRBV5-6 and TRBJ2-7; the match to TRBD1 covers 7 bases. The origin of this receptor is a woman between 18 and 29 years old in good health. Sequencing input: blood. CDR3 sequence reads: CASSIGTASAYEQYF. The CDR3 coding sequence is TGTGCCAGCAGCATCGGGACAGCCAGCGCCTACGAGCAGTACTTC.